This T cell receptor beta chain appears in the sequencing data of a study of CD8 T cells in Susac syndrome. With random hexamers, reverse transcription was performed on roughly 0.5 to 1 ug of RNA. Across 54 Vbeta and 13 Jbeta, TCR beta CDR3 was amplified with immunoSEQ multiplex PCR. TCRdb re-called the immunoSEQ multiplex PCR reads through MiXCR, storing one row per CDR3 protein. Of 160,000 or so distinct CDR3 sequences in the sample, roughly 94% were seen once. From blood CD8+ and CD4+ T cells, TCR beta sequences were generated. Germline CDR1 SGHRS, CDR2 YFSETQ. The CDR3 is made up of 15 amino acids. The V and J ends lost 6 bases and 3 bases respectively, with 16 bases between them.

The sample taken for sequencing was CD4+ T cells from PBMCs. The chain carries TRBV5-1 and TRBJ2-1; the D is unclear. This TCR was recovered from a human donor in good health. DNA of the CDR3: TGCGCCAGCACCCCCGGAAGCAATATCTACAATGAGCAGTTCTTC. Translating gives CASTPGSNIYNEQFF.